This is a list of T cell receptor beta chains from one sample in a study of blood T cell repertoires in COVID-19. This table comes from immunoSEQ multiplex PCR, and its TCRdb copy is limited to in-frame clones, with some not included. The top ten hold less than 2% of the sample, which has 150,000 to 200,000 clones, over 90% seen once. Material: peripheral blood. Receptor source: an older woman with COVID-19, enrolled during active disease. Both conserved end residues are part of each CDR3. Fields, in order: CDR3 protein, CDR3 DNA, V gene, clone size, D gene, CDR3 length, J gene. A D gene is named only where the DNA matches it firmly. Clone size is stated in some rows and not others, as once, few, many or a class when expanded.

CDR3: CASRSPGDVNTEAFF
DNA: TGTGCCAGTAGGTCACCAGGGGATGTAAACACTGAAGCTTTCTTT
V: TRBV19
size: -
D: -
length: 15
J: TRBJ1-1

CDR3: CASSHLGRATYNEQFF
DNA: TGTGCCAGCAGCCATTTAGGCAGGGCCACCTACAATGAGCAGTTCTTC
V: TRBV14
size: -
D: -
length: 16
J: TRBJ2-1

CDR3: CASSPRDRGYTF
DNA: TGTGCCAGCAGCCCCAGAGACAGAGGCTACACCTTC
V: TRBV3-1/TRBV3-2
size: -
D: -
length: 12
J: TRBJ1-2

CDR3: CAWDRGPGELFF
DNA: TGTGCCTGGGACAGGGGGCCCGGGGAGCTGTTTTTT
V: TRBV30
size: -
D: TRBD1
length: 12
J: TRBJ2-2

CDR3: CASRAQGASNQPQHF
DNA: TGTGCCAGCAGGGCACAGGGGGCTTCAAATCAGCCCCAGCATTTT
V: TRBV2
size: -
D: TRBD1
length: 15
J: TRBJ1-5

CDR3: CATSRATVNEKLFF
DNA: TGTGCCACCAGCAGAGCGACAGTGAATGAAAAACTGTTTTTT
V: TRBV15
size: -
D: -
length: 14
J: TRBJ1-4

CDR3: CATKDRGSSYEQYF
DNA: TGTGCCACGAAGGACAGGGGAAGCTCCTACGAGCAGTACTTC
V: TRBV10-3
size: -
D: TRBD1
length: 14
J: TRBJ2-7

CDR3: CASSVGRGGQSTDTQYF
DNA: TGTGCCAGCAGCGTAGGACGGGGGGGCCAAAGCACAGATACGCAGTATTTT
V: TRBV9
size: -
D: TRBD2
length: 17
J: TRBJ2-3

CDR3: CAWSEVRGEAFF
DNA: TGTGCCTGGAGTGAGGTCAGAGGGGAAGCTTTCTTT
V: TRBV30
size: -
D: -
length: 12
J: TRBJ1-1

CDR3: CASSSILDRASYEQYF
DNA: TGTGCCAGCAGTTCCATATTAGACAGAGCCTCCTACGAGCAGTACTTC
V: TRBV6-2/TRBV6-3
size: few
D: -
length: 16
J: TRBJ2-7

CDR3: CASSPLGNTEAFF
DNA: TGTGCCAGCAGCCCGCTAGGGAACACTGAAGCTTTCTTT
V: TRBV6-5
size: -
D: -
length: 13
J: TRBJ1-1

CDR3: CASRPTGSGNTIYF
DNA: TGTGCCAGCAGACCCACAGGGTCTGGAAACACCATATATTTT
V: TRBV6-5
size: -
D: -
length: 14
J: TRBJ1-3

CDR3: CASSSRWTANYEQYF
DNA: TGTGCCAGCAGTAGCCGATGGACAGCAAACTACGAGCAGTACTTC
V: TRBV6-2/TRBV6-3
size: few
D: -
length: 15
J: TRBJ2-7

CDR3: CASSSGLAGPMLTGELFF
DNA: TGTGCCAGCAGCTCCGGACTAGCGGGGCCCATGCTAACCGGGGAGCTGTTTTTT
V: TRBV9
size: -
D: TRBD2
length: 18
J: TRBJ2-2

CDR3: CASSLGYGQGFNSPLHF
DNA: TGCGCCAGCAGCTTGGGGTATGGGCAGGGGTTTAATTCACCCCTCCACTTT
V: TRBV5-1
size: -
D: -
length: 17
J: TRBJ1-6

CDR3: CAISRQGVNTEAFF
DNA: TGTGCCATCAGCCGACAGGGAGTGAACACTGAAGCTTTCTTT
V: TRBV10-3
size: -
D: TRBD1
length: 14
J: TRBJ1-1

CDR3: CASSIATGYSNQPQHF
DNA: TGTGCCAGTAGTATAGCCACCGGTTATAGCAATCAGCCCCAGCATTTT
V: TRBV19
size: -
D: -
length: 16
J: TRBJ1-5

CDR3: CASSLGLAGTDTQYF
DNA: TGTGCCAGCAGCTTAGGGCTAGCGGGCACAGATACGCAGTATTTT
V: TRBV7-3
size: -
D: TRBD2
length: 15
J: TRBJ2-3

CDR3: CASMGALTIYF
DNA: TGTGCCAGTATGGGGGCCCTCACCATATATTTT
V: TRBV19
size: -
D: -
length: 11
J: TRBJ1-3

CDR3: CASSLRDFQETQYF
DNA: TGTGCCAGCAGCCTACGGGACTTCCAAGAGACCCAGTACTTC
V: TRBV3-1/TRBV3-2
size: -
D: -
length: 14
J: TRBJ2-5

CDR3: CASSPQAGPLNTGELFF
DNA: TGTGCCAGCAGCCCCCAGGCGGGACCGTTGAACACCGGGGAGCTGTTTTTT
V: TRBV5-4
size: -
D: -
length: 17
J: TRBJ2-2

CDR3: CASSQLQGDGYTF
DNA: TGCGCCAGCAGCCAGTTACAGGGGGATGGCTACACCTTC
V: TRBV4-3
size: -
D: TRBD1
length: 13
J: TRBJ1-2

CDR3: CASSEIKGTEAFF
DNA: TGTGCCAGCAGTGAGATAAAGGGGACTGAAGCTTTCTTT
V: TRBV6-1
size: -
D: -
length: 13
J: TRBJ1-1

CDR3: CASTPRIAVYNEQFF
DNA: TGTGCCAGCACCCCCCGGATAGCCGTATACAATGAGCAGTTCTTC
V: TRBV11-2
size: -
D: -
length: 15
J: TRBJ2-1